Listed below are T cell receptor beta chains from one sample, sequenced in a study of Ad26.COV2.S vaccination and SARS-CoV-2 variants. Measured with immunoSEQ multiplex PCR; TCRdb has only the in-frame clones, and not every one. This table has 400,000 to 450,000 clones, about 90% appearing once. The sequences come from peripheral blood, collected in a trial of Ad26.COV2.S vaccine versus placebo. Receptor source: a person between 18 and 65 years old who received the Ad26.COV2.S COVID-19 vaccine or a placebo. Each CDR3 is given with its conserved first and last residue. Each record gives: CDR3 length, D gene, clone size, J gene, V gene, CDR3 DNA, CDR3 protein. D genes are given only for firm matches. Clone size is shown for a subset of rows, as once, few, many or a class of expanded clone.

12 | - | - | TRBJ1-5 | TRBV18 | TGTGCCAGCTCAACCAATGGGGGGCCCCAGCATTTT | CASSTNGGPQHF
15 | - | - | TRBJ2-5 | TRBV2 | TGTGCCAGCAGAGTAAGTGGGACCGGTGGCGAGACCCAGTACTTC | CASRVSGTGGETQYF
12 | - | - | TRBJ2-1 | TRBV7-2 | TGTGCCAGCAGCTTATATGGTGATGAGCAGTTCTTC | CASSLYGDEQFF
18 | TRBD2 | - | TRBJ2-3 | TRBV19 | TGTGCCAGTAGTATCCGGCTAGCGGGGGCCCCCGGCACAGATACGCAGTATTTT | CASSIRLAGAPGTDTQYF
15 | - | - | TRBJ2-7 | TRBV15 | TGTGCCACCAGACGTGGGGGGTTTAGCTCCTACGAGCAGTACTTC | CATRRGGFSSYEQYF
16 | TRBD1 | - | TRBJ2-3 | TRBV9 | TGTGCCAGCAGCGTTAGACAGGGGGTTAGCACAGATACGCAGTATTTT | CASSVRQGVSTDTQYF
15 | TRBD1 | - | TRBJ1-1 | TRBV18 | TGTGCCAGCTCACCACCGACAGGGGCGAACACTGAAGCTTTCTTT | CASSPPTGANTEAFF
16 | - | - | TRBJ2-3 | TRBV7-2 | TGTGCCAGCAGCCCACCTGGGACTCAACGCACAGATACGCAGTATTTT | CASSPPGTQRTDTQYF
16 | TRBD1 | - | TRBJ1-1 | TRBV7-2 | TGTGCCAGCAGCCCCCCGACAGGGCTGGTGAACACTGAAGCTTTCTTT | CASSPPTGLVNTEAFF
16 | - | - | TRBJ2-7 | TRBV4-1 | TGCGCCAGCAGCCAAGTTTCGCCAAGTGACGCCTACGAGCAGTACTTC | CASSQVSPSDAYEQYF
14 | - | - | TRBJ1-1 | TRBV19 | TGTGCCAGTAGTGCCCCCGTTGGGAACACTGAAGCTTTCTTT | CASSAPVGNTEAFF
18 | - | - | TRBJ1-5 | TRBV7-6 | TGTGCCAGCAGCTTAGAGGGCGCGGGGGCCTTTAGCAATCAGCCCCAGCATTTT | CASSLEGAGAFSNQPQHF
14 | - | few | TRBJ2-7 | TRBV5-1 | TGCGCCAGCAGCTTGTGGGCAGGGCCCCACGAGCAGTACTTC | CASSLWAGPHEQYF
14 | TRBD1 | - | TRBJ1-2 | TRBV30 | TGTGCCTGGAGTAGGGGGCAGGGAGCCTATGGCTACACCTTC | CAWSRGQGAYGYTF
15 | TRBD1 | - | TRBJ1-3 | TRBV7-2 | TGTGCCAGCAGCTTGACAGGGTCAACTGGAAACACCATATATTTT | CASSLTGSTGNTIYF
13 | - | - | TRBJ1-1 | TRBV12-3/TRBV12-4 | TGTGCCAGCAGTTTAGGAGAGATCACTGAAGCTTTCTTT | CASSLGEITEAFF
16 | TRBD1 | - | TRBJ1-2 | TRBV5-1 | TGCGCCAGCAGCTTGTACGGACAGGGTGATCACTATGGCTACACCTTC | CASSLYGQGDHYGYTF
16 | - | - | TRBJ2-1 | TRBV5-1 | TGCGCCAGCAGCTTGAGGGCGCGGGTGTCCTACAATGAGCAGTTCTTC | CASSLRARVSYNEQFF
12 | - | - | TRBJ1-1 | TRBV29-1 | TGCAGCGTTGAATTGGGGGGGACTGAAGCTTTCTTT | CSVELGGTEAFF
15 | - | - | TRBJ2-2 | TRBV5-1 | TGCGCCAGCAAGACCGGGACACTTGACACCGGGGAGCTGTTTTTT | CASKTGTLDTGELFF
15 | - | - | TRBJ1-3 | TRBV7-9 | TGTGCCAGCAGCCCCCCGGGGAGGGGAGGGAACACCATATATTTT | CASSPPGRGGNTIYF
16 | - | - | TRBJ1-6 | TRBV5-8 | TGTGCCAGTCCGAAGAGATCGGGGAAGGCTGGTTCACCCCTCCACTTT | CASPKRSGKAGSPLHF
18 | - | - | TRBJ1-5 | TRBV7-9 | TGTGCCAGCAGCTTTGCCCGTTCCGGGCTGGGGGAGAATCAGCCCCAGCATTTT | CASSFARSGLGENQPQHF
14 | TRBD2 | once | TRBJ2-3 | TRBV7-2 | TGTGCCAGTCAGCGGGGGGGCCTCACAGATACGCAGTATTTT | CASQRGGLTDTQYF
14 | - | once | TRBJ1-2 | TRBV27 | TGTGCCAGCAGCTGGGGACGGATGACCTATGGCTACACCTTC | CASSWGRMTYGYTF
15 | TRBD1 | - | TRBJ1-2 | TRBV5-6 | TGTGCCAGCAGCCCCAGGACAGGGATGGGGTATGGCTACACCTTC | CASSPRTGMGYGYTF
15 | - | - | TRBJ1-5 | TRBV7-9 | TGTGCCAGCAGCTTAGATTTGTATAGCAATCAGCCCCAGCATTTT | CASSLDLYSNQPQHF
16 | - | - | TRBJ2-1 | TRBV10-1 | TGCGCCAGCAGTCCCGGTACCAGGAGCTCCTACAATGAGCAGTTCTTC | CASSPGTRSSYNEQFF
14 | - | - | TRBJ2-3 | TRBV2 | TGTGCCAGCAGGGCCCGGGACACCACAGATACGCAGTATTTT | CASRARDTTDTQYF
13 | - | - | TRBJ1-1 | TRBV11-3 | TGTGCCAGCAGCGCGGGAGTGAACACTGAAGCTTTCTTT | CASSAGVNTEAFF
15 | - | - | TRBJ1-1 | TRBV19 | TGTGCCAGTAGTATTTGGACACTGGCGGATACTGAAGCTTTCTTT | CASSIWTLADTEAFF
16 | - | - | TRBJ2-5 | TRBV4-3 | TGCGCCAGCAGCCAAGATCATCGGGGAGTGCAAGAGACCCAGTACTTC | CASSQDHRGVQETQYF
13 | - | - | TRBJ2-3 | TRBV7-2 | TGTGCCAGCAGCTTAGCGAACACAGATACGCAGTATTTT | CASSLANTDTQYF
16 | TRBD1 | - | TRBJ2-5 | TRBV10-3 | TGTGCCATCAGTGATCAACAGGGGGCGGTGCAAGAGACCCAGTACTTC | CAISDQQGAVQETQYF
16 | - | - | TRBJ2-5 | TRBV9 | TGTGCCAGCAGCACGGGGATAGCGGAGGGGCAAGAGACCCAGTACTTC | CASSTGIAEGQETQYF